The next 30 T cell receptor beta chains were all read from a single sample in a study of cytomegalovirus exposure and HLA in healthy donors. PCR involved 60 Vbeta and 13 Jbeta primers. The assay was immunoSEQ multiplex PCR, and TCRdb's table has in-frame clones only and misses some. The table lists around 260,000 clones, 80% of them singletons. The specimen sequenced was PBMCs. The receptors come from a girl aged 2-10 years in good health and CMV-seronegative.

This clone was recorded once. V is TRBV28 and J is TRBJ2-1; 10 positions agree with TRBD2. The V gene end was trimmed by 8 bases and the J gene end by 6 bases; junction bases not matched to a gene: 10. Germline values: CDR1 MDHEN, CDR2 SYDVKM. This CDR3 comprises 15 residues. The CDR3 DNA is TGTGCCAGCGGCCGGGGGGCTAGCGGGAGCAATGAGCAGTTCTTC. Protein: CASGRGASGSNEQFF.

In its sample, this clone was seen a few times. V and J are TRBV13 and TRBJ2-7; 7 bases are a match to TRBD1. V trimming: 3 bases; J trimming: 0 bases; junction bases outside the gene matches: 5. CDR3 length: 15 residues. Germline V lookup: CDR1 PRHDT, CDR2 FYEKMQ (reference sequence). The CDR3: CASSFMGQLSYEQYF. CDR3 DNA: TGTGCCAGCAGCTTTATGGGACAGCTCTCCTACGAGCAGTACTTC.

V is TRBV9 and J is TRBJ2-3; TRBD2 aligns across 13 bases. The CDR3 is made up of 18 amino acids. Germline CDR1 is SGDLS and CDR2 is YYNGEE. Trimming removed 2 bases from V and 4 bases from J; junction bases left unmatched: 10. The CDR3 sequence: CASSVTSGGTIAPDTQYF. CDR3 bases: TGTGCCAGCAGCGTGACTAGCGGGGGGACCATCGCCCCAGATACGCAGTATTTT.

This rearrangement joins TRBV28 to TRBJ2-1; possible D gene TRBD2, 6 bases. The germline V gene encodes CDR1 MDHEN and CDR2 SYDVKM. The CDR3 sequence is 13 residues long. V lost 8 bases to trimming and J lost 6 bases, with 14 bases between them. CDR3 DNA: TGTGCCAGCCAGTTGGGGGGTGGCAATGAGCAGTTCTTC. Its translation is CASQLGGGNEQFF.

The chain employs TRBV10-3 and TRBJ2-1; 8 bases match TRBD2. V gave up 8 bases and J gave up 8 bases; unmatched junction bases: 11. Per the germline V gene, CDR1 is ENHRY and CDR2 is SYGVKD. CDR3 size: 14 residues. CDR3 nucleotide sequence: TGTGCCATCTATAGCGGGAATCGGGAGGATGAGCAGTTCTTC. Its protein is CAIYSGNREDEQFF.

The chain recombines TRBV5-1 with TRBJ2-7, with 12 bases matching TRBD1. V was pared by 7 bases and J by 8 bases, with 10 bases of the junction left unmatched. Germline V gene data show CDR1 as SGHRS and CDR2 as YFSETQ. The CDR3 runs to 14 residues. The CDR3 spells CASRLWDRGLKQYF. The CDR3 nucleotides read TGCGCCAGCCGGCTTTGGGACAGGGGGCTTAAGCAGTACTTC.

J is TRBJ2-1 and V is TRBV5-1, with D perhaps TRBD1 (6 bases). The germline V gene has CDR1 SGHRS and CDR2 YFSETQ. Trimming pared 1 base from V and 9 bases from J, leaving 11 bases between. The CDR3 is 13 amino acids. CDR3 residues: CASSLQGQGEQFF. The CDR3 coding sequence is TGCGCCAGCAGCTTGCAGGGGCAGGGTGAGCAGTTCTTC. Complete variable domain (other parts from reference TRBV5-1 and TRBJ2-1): KAGVTQTPRYLIKTRGQQVTLSCSPISGHRSVSWYQQTPGQGLQFLFEYFSETQRNKGNFPGRFSGRQFSNSRSEMNVSTLELGDSALYLCASSLQGQGEQFFGPGTRLTVL.

This chain joins TRBV7-6 and TRBJ1-1; D ambiguous. The V end was cut by 2 bases, the J end by 1 base, with 8 bases between. The CDR3 consists of 14 residues. CDR1 is SGHVS, CDR2 FNYEAQ, per germline. The CDR3 here is CASSLRLRNTEAFF. The CDR3 DNA sequence: TGTGCCAGCAGCTTACGGTTACGGAACACTGAAGCTTTCTTT.

This clone was seen just once. The rearrangement joins TRBV6-5 to TRBJ2-5; 13 bases are a match to TRBD2. Germline values: CDR1 MNHEY, CDR2 SVGAGI. The CDR3 is 15 residues long. V shed 2 bases and J 7 bases; nucleotides not matched to a gene: 4. CDR3 in amino acids: CASSYGTSGTGTQYF. CDR3 nucleotide sequence: TGTGCCAGCAGTTACGGGACTAGCGGGACGGGGACCCAGTACTTC.

The CDR3 spells CASSEESYEQYF. CDR3 bases: TGTGCCAGCAGTGAAGAGAGCTACGAGCAGTACTTC. The chain joins TRBV2 to TRBJ2-7; D gene ambiguous. Germline loops: CDR1 SNHLY, CDR2 FYNNEI. Trimming removed 1 base from V and 3 bases from J, with 4 bases in between. The CDR3 spans 12 residues.

This chain links TRBV28 with TRBJ2-7; 7 nucleotides agree with TRBD2. Germline CDR1 and CDR2: MDHEN and SYDVKM. V was pared by 6 bases and J by 4 bases, with 6 bases of the junction left unmatched. The CDR3 spans 13 residues. This chain's CDR3 is CASRGGSRYEQYF. The CDR3, as DNA: TGTGCCAGCAGGGGCGGGAGTCGATACGAGCAGTACTTC.

The chain links TRBV5-1 to TRBJ2-3; 11 bases fit TRBD1. With 2 bases clipped from V and 6 bases from J, the junction kept 2 bases outside the gene matches. Germline V gives CDR1 SGHRS, CDR2 YFSETQ. This CDR3 region has 14 residues. The CDR3 coding sequence is TGCGCCAGCAGCTTAGGGGACAGGGGGGATACGCAGTATTTT. Amino acids: CASSLGDRGDTQYF.

The gene calls are TRBV7-9 and TRBJ2-4, with D tentatively TRBD1 (6 bases). V lost 4 bases to trimming and J lost 2 bases, with 24 bases between them. This CDR3 is 19 amino acids long. Germline V gene lookup returns CDR1 SEHNR and CDR2 FQNEAQ (reference sequence). The CDR3 region is CASSSNRVLHEGTKNIQYF. CDR3 DNA sequence: TGTGCCAGCAGCTCGAACAGGGTCCTTCATGAGGGAACCAAAAACATTCAGTACTTC. Variable domain in full (rest from reference TRBV7-9 and TRBJ2-4): DTGVSQNPRHKITKRGQNVTFRCDPISEHNRLYWYRQTLGQGPEFLTYFQNEAQLEKSRLLSDRFSAERPKGSFSTLEIQRTEQGDSAMYLCASSSNRVLHEGTKNIQYFGAGTRLSVL.

The chain carries TRBV27 and TRBJ2-7; 12 positions match TRBD2. After removal of 3 bases from V and 5 bases from J, the junction contained 2 bases not matched to a gene. Germline V gives CDR1 MNHEY, CDR2 SMNVEV (reference sequence). The CDR3 contains 14 residues. CDR3 sequence reads: CASSLTSGSHEQYF. CDR3 nucleotide sequence: TGTGCCAGCAGTTTGACTAGCGGGAGCCACGAGCAGTACTTC.

The V and J genes are TRBV19 and TRBJ1-5, with a tentative D call TRBD1 (6 bases). The V end was cut by 1 base, the J end by 8 bases, with 15 bases between. Per the germline V gene, CDR1 is LNHDA and CDR2 is SQIVND (reference sequence). The CDR3 is 15 amino acids. The CDR3 sequence: CASSIGGGPEEPQHF. The CDR3 DNA reads as TGTGCCAGTAGTATAGGCGGGGGGCCGGAGGAGCCCCAGCATTTT.

V usage is TRBV12-5 and J usage is TRBJ2-1; a weak D match, TRBD1 (6 bases). The ends were cut back, 0 bases at V and 5 bases at J, with 14 bases in the middle. The germline V gene encodes CDR1 LGHNT and CDR2 FRNRAP. The CDR3 extends over 16 amino acids. In nucleotides, the CDR3 is TGTGCTAGTGGTTTGGTCTCCGAGACAGGCGACAATGAGCAGTTCTTC. Translated: CASGLVSETGDNEQFF.

The table lists this clone with a few counts. The V call is TRBV5-6, the J call TRBJ2-1; 9 bases are a match to TRBD1. This CDR3 region has 15 residues. CDR1 is SGHDT, CDR2 YYEEEE, per germline. Losses at the gene ends were 4 bases for V and 9 bases for J; bases not matched to a gene: 11. The CDR3 reads CASSPTGQGEGEQFF. CDR3 nucleotide sequence: TGTGCCAGCAGCCCAACGGGACAGGGAGAGGGTGAGCAGTTCTTC.

The chain is built from TRBV7-6 and TRBJ2-7; 11 nucleotides align to TRBD1. Trimming cost V 3 bases and J 2 bases; bases outside gene matches: 6. The germline V gene has CDR1 SGHVS and CDR2 FNYEAQ. The length of the CDR3 is 16 residues. In DNA form, the CDR3 reads TGTGCCAGCAGCTTGGGACAGGGGGTGAATACCTACGAGCAGTACTTC. The encoded protein is CASSLGQGVNTYEQYF.

J is TRBJ2-1 and V is TRBV19, with TRBD2 identical over 12 bases. V shed 5 bases and J 6 bases; nucleotides not matched to a gene: 2. Germline values: CDR1 LNHDA, CDR2 SQIVND (reference sequence). The CDR3 contains 14 residues. CDR3 in DNA: TGTGCCAGTAGTCCGGGACTAGCGGGCAATGAGCAGTTCTTC. Translated, it gives CASSPGLAGNEQFF.

V and J are TRBV14 and TRBJ2-7; 11 bases fit TRBD1. The CDR3 consists of 19 residues. Germline CDR1 reads SGHDN; CDR2 reads FVKESK. The ends lost 0 bases at V and 4 bases at J; junction bases unmatched: 14. The CDR3: CASSQDPGQGAVRLYEQYF. In DNA form, the CDR3 reads TGTGCCAGCAGCCAAGATCCCGGACAGGGGGCAGTCAGATTATACGAGCAGTACTTC.

The V call is TRBV27, the J call TRBJ2-3; 13 bases agree with TRBD2. This CDR3 contains 20 residues. V gave up 7 bases and J gave up 0 bases; unmatched junction bases: 16. Germline-derived CDR1 and CDR2 are MNHEY and SMNVEV (reference sequence). The CDR3 nucleotides are TGTGCCAGCAACCCTCGAGAGGGGACTAGCGGGACGTTGAGCACAGATACGCAGTATTTT. This encodes CASNPREGTSGTLSTDTQYF.

This sequence joins TRBV19 and TRBJ2-2; 7 bases line up with TRBD2. The V gene end was trimmed by 3 bases and the J gene end by 6 bases; junction bases not matched to a gene: 4. Germline loops: CDR1 LNHDA, CDR2 SQIVND (reference sequence). This CDR3 is built from 14 residues. Here the CDR3 DNA reads TGTGCCAGTAGTATCATGACTAGCTCCGGGGAGCTGTTTTTT. Encoded protein: CASSIMTSSGELFF.

The chain couples TRBV13 to TRBJ2-1; D not certain. Looked up from germline, CDR1 is PRHDT and CDR2 is FYEKMQ (reference sequence). The CDR3 spans 17 residues. Trimming removed 0 bases from V and 3 bases from J, with 15 bases in between. Here the CDR3 reads CASSLGLSVSYYNEQFF. In DNA form, the CDR3 reads TGTGCCAGCAGCTTAGGTCTAAGTGTCTCATACTACAATGAGCAGTTCTTC.

The chain employs TRBV5-1 and TRBJ2-5, with 9 bases matching TRBD2. Germline values: CDR1 SGHRS, CDR2 YFSETQ. V gave up 0 bases and J gave up 5 bases; unmatched junction bases: 8. This CDR3 spans 16 amino acids. CDR3 nucleotides: TGCGCCAGCAGCTTGGCCGCGGGGGGGCAGGGTGAGACCCAGTACTTC. It codes for CASSLAAGGQGETQYF.

V is TRBV6-1 and J is TRBJ1-2, with a possible D match to TRBD1 (5 bases). Trimming cost V 4 bases and J 8 bases, with 17 bases left between them. CDR1 MNHNS and CDR2 SASEGT come from the germline V gene. The CDR3 runs 14 residues. Here the CDR3 DNA reads TGTGCCAGCAGTGTTGGCAGGGAAGGTAGGGGCTACACCTTC. As protein: CASSVGREGRGYTF.

The chain combines TRBV29-1 with TRBJ1-1, with 7 positions matching TRBD1. The CDR3 spans 14 residues. V lost 7 bases, J lost 0 bases, and 8 bases stayed unmatched. Germline V lookup: CDR1 SQVTM, CDR2 ANQGSEA. CDR3 sequence: CSDWDSHMNTEAFF. DNA for the CDR3: TGCAGCGATTGGGACAGTCATATGAACACTGAAGCTTTCTTT.

This chain joins TRBV28 and TRBJ1-2; a possible D gene is TRBD1 (5 bases). CDR1 MDHEN and CDR2 SYDVKM come from the germline V gene. The length of the CDR3 is 15 residues. V gave up 7 bases and J gave up 4 bases, with 19 bases separating them. CDR3 amino acids: CASITSVGVLYGYTF. The CDR3 region has the DNA TGTGCCAGCATCACCTCGGTAGGGGTCCTCTATGGCTACACCTTC.

The chain couples TRBV18 to TRBJ2-1; 7 nucleotides align to TRBD2. The CDR3 has 15 amino acids. V shed 4 bases and J 6 bases; nucleotides not matched to a gene: 9. Germline-derived CDR1 and CDR2 are KGHSH and LQKENI. The CDR3 coding sequence is TGTGCCAGCTCACTCGGCAGTGGGGAGGGCAATGAGCAGTTCTTC. Residues: CASSLGSGEGNEQFF.

V gene TRBV28 combines with J gene TRBJ2-7; possible D gene TRBD2, 7 bases. CDR3 size: 14 residues. CDR1 is MDHEN and CDR2 is SYDVKM in the germline V gene. V dropped 7 bases and J dropped 6 bases, with 19 bases sitting between them. The CDR3 DNA reads as TGTGCCAGCAATTCGGGGGGCGATCCGCGCGAGCAGTACTTC. Its protein is CASNSGGDPREQYF.

This chain uses TRBV28 with TRBJ2-7; tentative D call: TRBD1 (5 bases). CDR3 length: 14 amino acids. The germline V and J ends were trimmed by 2 bases and 5 bases, with 13 bases remaining between them. Germline V CDR1 and CDR2: MDHEN, SYDVKM. The CDR3 here is CASSLVQGSNEQYF. The CDR3 nucleotides are TGTGCCAGCAGTTTAGTCCAGGGCAGCAACGAGCAGTACTTC.